This is a list of T cell receptor beta chains from one sample in a study of T cell responses to AZD1222 COVID-19 vaccine. Measured with immunoSEQ multiplex PCR; TCRdb has only the in-frame clones, and not every one. Of 240,000 or so clones in the sample, more than 80% were seen once. This material consisted of peripheral blood, taken on day 0 of AZD1222 vaccination. These TCRs come from an adult in good health. Both conserved end residues are part of each CDR3. D genes are given only for firm matches. Expanded clones are given a class, and other clones once, few, many or no size at all.

TRBV5-1	TRBJ1-3	14	NA	NA	TGCGCCAGCAGCCCGACAGTCTCTGGAAACACCATATATTTT	CASSPTVSGNTIYF
TRBV28	TRBJ1-5	13	TRBD1	NA	TGTGCCAGCGGACAGGGGCCTCAAAGGCCCCAGCATTTT	CASGQGPQRPQHF
TRBV19	TRBJ2-2	15	NA	NA	TGTGCCAGTAGTATAGACAGTCAGAACACCGGGGAGCTGTTTTTT	CASSIDSQNTGELFF
TRBV28	TRBJ1-2	13	NA	NA	TGTGCCAGCAGTCTCAGGGGCCGGGGTGGCTACACCTTC	CASSLRGRGGYTF
TRBV2	TRBJ1-2	12	TRBD1	NA	TGTGCCAGCAGGGAGACAGGGGTCGGCTACACCTTC	CASRETGVGYTF
TRBV4-1	TRBJ2-7	16	NA	once	TGCGCCAGCAGCCAGCCGGGGGCGCTCGGCTCCTACGAGCAGTACTTC	CASSQPGALGSYEQYF
TRBV28	TRBJ2-5	16	TRBD1	NA	TGTGCCAGCATAATAAGGGACAGCGAAGAGTGGGAGACCCAGTACTTC	CASIIRDSEEWETQYF
TRBV24-1	TRBJ2-7	16	TRBD2	NA	TGTGCCACCAGTGACTCCAGGACTAGCGGGAGTGGCGAGCAGTACTTC	CATSDSRTSGSGEQYF
TRBV4-3	TRBJ2-7	14	NA	NA	TGCGCCAGCAGCCAAGTACAGGGAAACCGCGAGCAGTACTTC	CASSQVQGNREQYF
TRBV6-5	TRBJ1-2	15	TRBD1	NA	TGTGCCAGCAGTTTCGCCTTACAGGGGAACTATGGCTACACCTTC	CASSFALQGNYGYTF
TRBV5-4	TRBJ2-1	15	TRBD2	NA	TGTGCCAGCAGCTGGCTAGCGGGAGTCTACAATGAGCAGTTCTTC	CASSWLAGVYNEQFF
TRBV5-1	TRBJ2-1	16	NA	NA	TGCGCCAGCAGCTTGGATCCAGGAAGCTCCTACAATGAGCAGTTCTTC	CASSLDPGSSYNEQFF
TRBV4-1	TRBJ2-7	15	NA	NA	TGCGCCAGCAGCCCTCGACCCGAGGAGCCCTACGAGCAGTACTTC	CASSPRPEEPYEQYF
TRBV30	TRBJ1-5	14	TRBD1	NA	TGTGCCTGGAGTATGACAGGGGGGAATCAGCCCCAGCATTTT	CAWSMTGGNQPQHF
TRBV15	TRBJ2-1	17	TRBD2	NA	TGTGCCACCAGCAGATCGGGACTAGCGGGCCATAGGGGTGAGCAGTTCTTC	CATSRSGLAGHRGEQFF
TRBV6-5	TRBJ2-1	11	NA	NA	TGTGCCAGCAGTAACTACAATGAGCAGTTCTTC	CASSNYNEQFF
TRBV11-3	TRBJ2-2	16	NA	NA	TGTGCCAGCAGCCCCGGTTGGGGGGGGCTGGCCGGGGAGCTGTTTTTT	CASSPGWGGLAGELFF
TRBV3-1/TRBV3-2	TRBJ2-7	13	NA	NA	TGTGCCAGCAGTCGGGCCGCGGGTTACGAGCAGTACTTC	CASSRAAGYEQYF
TRBV27	TRBJ2-3	15	NA	once	TGTGCCAGCAGTTCCCCCCTGAGGAGCACAGATACGCAGTATTTT	CASSSPLRSTDTQYF
TRBV19	TRBJ2-2	15	NA	NA	TGTGCCAGTAGTCTAGAAGAGCCGTCGACCGGGGAGCTGTTTTTT	CASSLEEPSTGELFF
TRBV4-2	TRBJ2-7	12	NA	once	TGTGCCAGCAGCCAAGACCGCCGCGAGCAGTACTTC	CASSQDRREQYF
TRBV4-1	TRBJ2-5	14	TRBD1	NA	TGCGCCAGCAGCCCGGGACAGCTATCAGAGACCCAGTACTTC	CASSPGQLSETQYF
TRBV4-2	TRBJ1-1	14	NA	once	TGTGCCAGCAGCCAGCTTGGACAAGGGGTTGGGGCTTTCTTT	CASSQLGQGVGAFF
TRBV28	TRBJ1-2	13	NA	once	TGTGCCAGCAGTTCAATACAGAGCTATGGCTACACCTTC	CASSSIQSYGYTF
TRBV2	TRBJ2-5	17	TRBD1	NA	TGTGCCAGCAGTGAACCCCTGACAGGGAAGGTTCAAGAGACCCAGTACTTC	CASSEPLTGKVQETQYF
TRBV3-1/TRBV3-2	TRBJ1-1	15	NA	few	TGTGCCAGCAGCCAAGTATCCGGATCGCGCACTGAAGCTTTCTTT	CASSQVSGSRTEAFF
TRBV28	TRBJ2-1	14	TRBD2	NA	TGTGCCAGCAGTTTAATCGGGAGGGACAATGAGCAGTTCTTC	CASSLIGRDNEQFF
TRBV4-1	TRBJ2-7	14	NA	NA	TGCGCCAGCAGCCAATTCAGGACCTCCTACGAGCAGTACTTC	CASSQFRTSYEQYF